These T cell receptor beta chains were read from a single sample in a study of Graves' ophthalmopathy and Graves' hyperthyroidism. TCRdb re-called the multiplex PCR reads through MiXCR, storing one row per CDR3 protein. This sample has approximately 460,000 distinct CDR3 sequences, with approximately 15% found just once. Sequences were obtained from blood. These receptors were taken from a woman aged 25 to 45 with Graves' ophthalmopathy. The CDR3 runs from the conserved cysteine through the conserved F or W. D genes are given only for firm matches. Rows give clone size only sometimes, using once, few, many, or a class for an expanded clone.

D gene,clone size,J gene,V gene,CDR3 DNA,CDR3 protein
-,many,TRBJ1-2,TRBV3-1,TGTGCCAGCAGTAAGGACGTTTCATATGGCTACACCTTC,CASSKDVSYGYTF
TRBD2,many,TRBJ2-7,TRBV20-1,TGCAGTGCTAGTCGAACTAGCGGCTACGAGCAGTACTTC,CSASRTSGYEQYF
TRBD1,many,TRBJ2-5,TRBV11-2,TGTGCCAGCAGTAAGCGTGCTGGGGCAGGGGGCCGGGAGACCCAGTACTTC,CASSKRAGAGGRETQYF
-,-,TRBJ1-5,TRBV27,TGTGCCAGCAGTTTATATGGCAGGGTGGGTTATGAGCCCCAGCATTTT,CASSLYGRVGYEPQHF
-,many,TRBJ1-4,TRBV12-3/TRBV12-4,TGTGCCAGCAGTGCCAGCCCCAGGGGTGTAAAACTGTTTTTT,CASSASPRGVKLFF
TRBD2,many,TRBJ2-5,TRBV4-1,TGCGCCAGCAGCCAAGGACTAGCGGGAGAGGAGACCCAGTACTTC,CASSQGLAGEETQYF
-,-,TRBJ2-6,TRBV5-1,TGCGCCAGCAGCCCACAAGACTCTGGGGCCAACGTCCTGACTTTC,CASSPQDSGANVLTF
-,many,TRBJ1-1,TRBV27,TGTGCCAGCAGCCCCCGGGGAGGGCCGGGTACTGAAGCTTTCTTT,CASSPRGGPGTEAFF
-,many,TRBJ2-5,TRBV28,TGTGCCAGCAGTTTCGAGCGTACAGAGACCCAGTACTTC,CASSFERTETQYF
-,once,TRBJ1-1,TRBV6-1,TGTGCCAGCAGTGAGGTCAGGGTGTGCGACTCTGAAGCTTTCTTT,CASSEVRVCDSEAFF
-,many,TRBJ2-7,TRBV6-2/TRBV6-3,TGTGCCAGCAGTTACTCCAGGGGAGGTTACGAGCAGTACTTC,CASSYSRGGYEQYF
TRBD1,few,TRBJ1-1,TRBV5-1,TGCGCCAGCAGCTCACAACAGGGGGTTAACACTGAAGCTTTCTTT,CASSSQQGVNTEAFF
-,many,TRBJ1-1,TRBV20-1,TGCAGTGCTAGATCCGACAGGAGTGGCGCTTTCTTT,CSARSDRSGAFF
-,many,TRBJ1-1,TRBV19,TGTGCCAGTAGTATTTCTGGTAAAGCTTTCTTT,CASSISGKAFF
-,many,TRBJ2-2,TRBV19,TGTGCCAGTAGTATTCAGGGGCTAAGCGCGAACACCGGGGAGCTGTTTTTT,CASSIQGLSANTGELFF
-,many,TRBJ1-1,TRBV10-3,TGTGCCATCGGGGATAACGGGAACACTGAAGCTTTCTTT,CAIGDNGNTEAFF
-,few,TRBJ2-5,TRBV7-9,TGTGCCAGCATGGGGCCGGGGCAAGAGACCCAGTACTTC,CASMGPGQETQYF
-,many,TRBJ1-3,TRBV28,TGTGCCAGCAGCCCCCCCGGGACACCCTCTGGAAACACCATATATTTT,CASSPPGTPSGNTIYF
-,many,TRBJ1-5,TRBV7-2,TGTGCCAGCAGCTTACAGGGGTTTCAGCCCCAGCATTTT,CASSLQGFQPQHF
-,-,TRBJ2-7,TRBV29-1,TGCAGCGTTGATCCAGCGGACTACGAGCAGTACTTC,CSVDPADYEQYF
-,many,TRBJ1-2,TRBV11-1,TGTGCCAGCAGCCCCCCTTTACCGACAGTGCCTTACTTTGGCTACACCTTC,CASSPPLPTVPYFGYTF
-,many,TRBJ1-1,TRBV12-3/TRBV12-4,TGTGCCAGCAGCTCCCCACCGGACGGATTGAACACTGAAGCTTTCTTT,CASSSPPDGLNTEAFF
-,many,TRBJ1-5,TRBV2,TGTGCCAGCCGAGGGGAGTCAATCTTAGAGCCCCAGCATTTT,CASRGESILEPQHF
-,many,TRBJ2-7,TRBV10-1,TGCGCCAGCAGTCCGTCTTTTCTGGGCGAGCAGTACTTC,CASSPSFLGEQYF
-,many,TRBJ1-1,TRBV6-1,TGTGCCAGCCGCGAGAACGAGGCAAGGTGGACTGAAGCTTTCTTT,CASRENEARWTEAFF
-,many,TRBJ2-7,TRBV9,TGTGCCAGCAGCGTAGCCGAAGGGGACACCTACGAGCAGTACTTC,CASSVAEGDTYEQYF
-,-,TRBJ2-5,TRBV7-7,TGTGCTAGCAGCCCGGCCCCGGGAAGATCAGACGTCGGGTACTTC,CASSPAPGRSDVGYF
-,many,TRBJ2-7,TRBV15,TGTGCCACCAGCAGGAGAACTATTCCCTCCTACGAGCAGTACTTC,CATSRRTIPSYEQYF
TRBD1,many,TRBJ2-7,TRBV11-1,TGTGCCAGCAGCTTAGGCAAGGGGGCGAGCTCCTACGAGCAGTACTTC,CASSLGKGASSYEQYF
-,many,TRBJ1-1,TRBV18,TGTGCCAGCGCTACAGGGCTGGGAACGGGCACTGAAGCTTTCTTT,CASATGLGTGTEAFF
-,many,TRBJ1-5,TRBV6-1,TGTGCCAGCGGCAATAGCAATCAGCCCCAGCATTTT,CASGNSNQPQHF
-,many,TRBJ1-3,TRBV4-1,TGCGCCAGCAGCCAAGAAACGGCCTACTCTGGAAACACCATATATTTT,CASSQETAYSGNTIYF
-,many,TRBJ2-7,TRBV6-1,TGTGCCAGCAGTCCCAGACAGGTTTGGGGCTACGAGCAGTACTTC,CASSPRQVWGYEQYF
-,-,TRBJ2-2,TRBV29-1,TGCAGCGTTTGTTGTAGGTTCGACACCGGGGAGCTGTGTTTT,CSVCCRFDTGELCF
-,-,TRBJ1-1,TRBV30,TGTGCCTGGAGTGTACGGGGAGAAAACACTGAAGCTTTCTTT,CAWSVRGENTEAFF
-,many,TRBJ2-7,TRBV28,TGTGCCAGCAGCCCAATGACAGAGATCGACTACGAGCAGTACTTC,CASSPMTEIDYEQYF
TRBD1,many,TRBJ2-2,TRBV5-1,TGCGCCAGCAGCCGCGGGACAGGGGGGACCGGGGAGCTGTTTTTT,CASSRGTGGTGELFF
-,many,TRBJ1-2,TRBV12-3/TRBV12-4,TGTGCCAGCAGTTTGACTGAAAGACGTGGCTACACCTTC,CASSLTERRGYTF
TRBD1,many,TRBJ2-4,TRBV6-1,TGTGCCAGCAGTCAACAGGGGCTGGCCAAAAACATTCAGTACTTC,CASSQQGLAKNIQYF
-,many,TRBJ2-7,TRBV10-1,TGCGCCAGCAGCCGCGAACTAGAATACGAGCAGTACTTC,CASSRELEYEQYF
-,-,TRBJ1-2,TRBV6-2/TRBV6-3,TGTGCCAGCAGTTATTGGGGCTATGGCTACACCTTC,CASSYWGYGYTF
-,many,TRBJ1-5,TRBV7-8,TGTGCCAGCAGCGAACAGGGCCCTAGGCAGCCCCAGCATTTT,CASSEQGPRQPQHF
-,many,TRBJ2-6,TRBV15,TGTGCCACCAGCAGATCGGGGGTAGCAGGGGCCAACGTCCTGACTTTC,CATSRSGVAGANVLTF
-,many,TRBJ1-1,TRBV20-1,TGCAGTGCTCACAACCGGGACCTCTCTGAAGCTTTCTTT,CSAHNRDLSEAFF
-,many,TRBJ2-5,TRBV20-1,TGCAGTGCTATCGGTGGAGGGGGCTCCCTGGAGACCCAGTACTTC,CSAIGGGGSLETQYF
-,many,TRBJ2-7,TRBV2,TGTGCCAGCAGCGCTGGGCCGGTCAATTACGAGCAGTACTTC,CASSAGPVNYEQYF
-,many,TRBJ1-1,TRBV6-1,TGTGCCAGCAGACAGGGAACCTACACTGAAGCTTTCTTT,CASRQGTYTEAFF
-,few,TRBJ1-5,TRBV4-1,TGCGCCAGCAGCCAAGAGGGGAGGAATCAGCCCCAGCATTTT,CASSQEGRNQPQHF
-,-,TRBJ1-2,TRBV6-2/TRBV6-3,TGTGCCAGCAGTCAACCAGTACCGGGCGACCATGGCTACACCTTC,CASSQPVPGDHGYTF